This entry lists 5 T cell receptor beta chains sequenced from one sample in a study of shared clonotypes between healthy human individuals. TCRdb's copy holds only in-frame clones and misses some; the assay was immunoSEQ multiplex PCR. Found here are around 440,000 clones, 77% of them singletons; the top ten hold 12%. Sequencing was carried out using PBMCs. These receptors were taken from a woman aged 40 to 49 in good health. Some clones in this sample may be carry-over from other donors' samples.

The V and J genes are TRBV6-1 and TRBJ2-7, with 8 nucleotides matching TRBD1. The germline V gene encodes CDR1 MNHNS and CDR2 SASEGT. This CDR3 has 14 residues. Trimming took 6 bases from V and 4 from J; bases not matched to a gene: 8. Here the CDR3 DNA reads TGTGCCAGCAGAGGGACAGGTCAAGGATACGAGCAGTACTTC. It encodes CASRGTGQGYEQYF.

As for this clone: This sequence is one base from a far larger clone and is likely a read error. For the CDR3, the DNA is TGTGCCTCAAACCCGACTAGCGGGATGGTTCGCGCCGGGGAGCTGTTTTTT. Encoded protein: CASNPTSGMVRAGELFF. The chain links TRBV30 to TRBJ2-2, with 11 nucleotides matching TRBD2. This CDR3 is built from 17 residues. In germline, CDR1 is GTSNPN, CDR2 SVGIG (reference sequence). The V gene end was trimmed by 7 bases and the J gene end by 6 bases; junction bases not matched to a gene: 16.

With regard to this clone: The sample holds other DNA sequences that translate to the same CDR3. The chain is built from TRBV11-2 and TRBJ2-1; weak D call: TRBD1 (6 bases). The CDR3 is 15 residues long. V was cut by 5 bases and J by 4 bases, with 15 bases left in between. CDR1 SGHAT and CDR2 FQNNGV come from the germline V gene. Here the CDR3 reads CASSLVGTTYNEQFF. The CDR3, as DNA: TGTGCCAGCAGCCTAGTAGGGACAACTTACAATGAGCAGTTCTTC. Looking up the rest from reference TRBV11-2 and TRBJ2-1 gives the full variable domain: EAGVAQSPRYKIIEKRQSVAFWCNPISGHATLYWYQQILGQGPKLLIQFQNNGVVDDSQLPKDRFSAERLKGVDSTLKIQPAKLEDSAVYLCASSLVGTTYNEQFFGPGTRLTVL.

This chain links TRBV4-3 with TRBJ1-1; TRBD1 matches 9 bases. V dropped 2 bases and J dropped 6; count of bases not matched to a gene: 10. This CDR3 region has 16 residues. The germline V gene encodes CDR1 LGHNA and CDR2 YSLEER. The CDR3 region is CASSQHRGQGIPEAFF. The CDR3 DNA reads as TGCGCCAGCAGCCAACACCGCGGACAGGGGATCCCTGAAGCTTTCTTT.

The CDR3 reads CASSDGGRSGEQFF. DNA of the CDR3: TGCGCCAGCAGTGATGGGGGGAGAAGCGGTGAGCAGTTCTTC. The chain recombines TRBV10-2 with TRBJ2-1, with D maybe TRBD2 (6 bases). The V end was cut by 3 bases, the J end by 9 bases, with 15 bases between. This CDR3 has 14 amino acids. Germline loops: CDR1 WSHSY, CDR2 SAAADI.